The rows below give T cell receptor beta chains drawn from one sample of a study of T-cell memory formation after mild COVID-19. From the 5' RACE reads, TCRdb called clonotypes with MiXCR, one entry per CDR3 protein. The table includes about 430,000 distinct CDR3 sequences, roughly a quarter detected once. The material sequenced was PBMCs or a T cell subset sorted from them (not recorded which). These TCRs come from an adult woman who had mild COVID-19 (a few samples of this study predate the infection). Cell type and time point are not known. CDR3s include the opening cysteine and the closing phenylalanine or tryptophan. Clone size is not always given. Where it is, it says once, few, many or a class for expanded clones.

clone_size	v_call	j_call	cdr3_aa
many	TRBV7-2	TRBJ1-1	CASNPTGMNTEAFF
.	TRBV3-1	TRBJ1-1	CASSQGGGGRTEAFF
.	TRBV5-5	TRBJ1-5	CASSLVGTGVNQPQHF
few	TRBV6-6	TRBJ1-1	CASSYGGTIGNRNTEAFF
.	TRBV7-2	TRBJ2-1	CASTHGQGGRNNEQFF
few	TRBV7-9	TRBJ2-7	CASSLIASEQYF
.	TRBV27	TRBJ2-1	CATVGTGGIGVQFF
few	TRBV7-6	TRBJ2-1	CASSLAGATSGRAAEQFF
.	TRBV6-5	TRBJ2-3	CASSSGGITDTQYF
.	TRBV20-1	TRBJ1-2	CSATAIESYGYTF
few	TRBV7-7	TRBJ2-7	CASSLAQSYEQYF
.	TRBV5-1	TRBJ1-1	CASSLNRDAEAFF
few	TRBV4-2	TRBJ2-3	CASSQVPSGRPDTQYF
few	TRBV6-5	TRBJ1-3	CASSYGSSGNTIYF
.	TRBV4-3	TRBJ2-7	CASSQDFAAREQYF
.	TRBV5-1	TRBJ2-7	CASVPGQGVYEQYF
few	TRBV7-2	TRBJ1-1	CASSWKGNTEAFF
few	TRBV6-2/TRBV6-3	TRBJ1-2	CASSYPEVLGQVYGYTF
.	TRBV12-3/TRBV12-4	TRBJ2-7	CASSLALRDSEQYF
.	TRBV7-6	TRBJ1-1	CASSLDAGSARTTEAFF
.	TRBV5-4	TRBJ1-2	CASSPPRPEGYTF
few	TRBV20-1	TRBJ1-1	CSARPPDRVEAFF
.	TRBV4-3	TRBJ2-5	CASSQDYGRETQYF
many	TRBV5-1	TRBJ1-6	CASSLEALSSYNSPLHF
.	TRBV6-1	TRBJ1-5	CASRERGGPPTSNQPQHF
.	TRBV12-3/TRBV12-4	TRBJ1-2	CASSLGRGLDGYTF
.	TRBV12-3/TRBV12-4	TRBJ1-5	CASSFPYQPQHF
.	TRBV20-1	TRBJ1-2	CSATLGQVSLGGYTF
.	TRBV7-2	TRBJ2-7	CASSFGRVPYEQYF
.	TRBV5-6	TRBJ1-2	CASSLEDRSYGYTF
few	TRBV6-2/TRBV6-3	TRBJ2-2	CASSYDRGISTGELFF
few	TRBV30	TRBJ2-7	CASNRGIRGEQYF
.	TRBV12-3/TRBV12-4	TRBJ2-7	CASSSTVFYEQYF
few	TRBV19	TRBJ2-1	CASSIEGRGYNEQFF
.	TRBV3-1	TRBJ1-2	CASSQDLNEGGGGYTF
.	TRBV7-9	TRBJ2-5	CASSSSSAGETQYF
.	TRBV5-5	TRBJ1-5	CASSPRGSNQPQHF
few	TRBV20-1	TRBJ1-5	CSARPRERQPQHF
.	TRBV20-1	TRBJ2-5	CSAREGWPGETQYF
.	TRBV4-1	TRBJ2-5	CASSQVGGQETQYF
.	TRBV7-9	TRBJ1-4	CASSSGTGGEGEKLFF